Given below is one T cell receptor (beta chain) in context. These data belong to a study of blood T cell repertoires in COVID-19. Per germline, CDR1 LNHDA and CDR2 SQIVND (reference sequence). The V gene lost 1 base and the J gene lost 2 bases, with 8 bases spanning the gap. The CDR3 is 15 amino acids. TCRdb's table, derived via immunoSEQ multiplex PCR, lists solely in-frame clones and lacks some. The table has roughly 250,000 clones, under 90% seen once; the top ten hold 8.6%. This sequence originates from a human donor in a cohort sampled during active COVID-19. The specimen was peripheral blood. The V and J genes are TRBV19 and TRBJ2-2; D gene uncertain. CDR3 loop: CASSIALVNTGELFF. The CDR3 DNA reads as TGTGCCAGTAGTATAGCCCTAGTCAACACCGGGGAGCTGTTTTTT.